The entry that follows covers one T cell receptor beta chain sequence. This clone was seen only a few times. The antigen it binds to is not known. Base qualities are missing; no much larger clone stands one base away. The CDR3 has 14 amino acids, counting the end cysteine and phenylalanine. This entry keeps only the CDR3 DNA: 42 bases, framed from base 1. CDR1 SGHTA and CDR2 FQGNSA were looked up in the germline V gene. V sheds 3 bases and J sheds 3 bases, leaving 12 bases between their ends. The data were taken from a study of beta chain features in type 1 diabetes (dated by TCRdb to about 2018). Background on the whole study: Mean age, gender distribution, total cell number and subset yield were not different between patients and healthy donors. In the study, recently diagnosed type 1 diabetes patients and matched healthy donors were compared on the TCRB repertoires of their sorted circulating CD4+ T cell subsets. Regulatory and stem cell-like memory subsets were isolated from only 8 patients and about eight healthy donors, whereas naive and central memory subsets came from all 28 donors. A total of approximately 99,000,000 sorted cells were examined across all samples, and RNA yield correlated strongly with the number of cells per subset.

What the research found in general, with its limitations: Only small numbers of individuals were included in the HLA sub-analyses, which left unresolved whether HLA type had any influence on TCRB rearrangement. Shorter templates might have been favored by PCR, but patient and control samples were amplified and corrected together, so both groups would have been affected equally by any skew. Type 1 diabetes patients showed a moderate but significant shortening of TCRB CDR3 length in all four CD4+ subsets. Because cDNA rather than genomic DNA was sequenced, highly expressing activated cells could have been over-represented, although no difference in activation and CD3 levels was found between groups. Naive, central memory and regulatory TCRB repertoires appeared to be more similar among patients than among healthy donors. Patients with type 1 diabetes made fewer insertions and deleted more nucleotides at VDJ recombination sites, implying thymic rearrangement abnormalities.

Each donor gave one peripheral blood draw, averaging roughly 0.11 L, which was collected into heparinised tubes. Using a panel that included CD45RO, CCR7, CD25, CD127, CD95 and CD27, naive, central memory, regulatory and stem cell-like memory CD4+ T cells were sorted on a BD FACSAria II. Purity was above 95% for every sorted population. PBMCs were separated immediately by Lymphoprep density gradient centrifugation and were stained directly, without being cultured. So that batch effects would be minimized, each experiment stained and sorted samples in pairs, pairing one healthy donor with one patient. The High Capacity cDNA Reverse Transcription Kit was used to reverse transcribe all of the isolated RNA, meaning that expressed TCRB transcripts were what got sequenced. Deep immunoSEQ sequencing was applied to naive, central memory and regulatory T cell samples, giving an average of about 3.6 million total reads per sample. Sorted cells were lysed in RLT buffer and RNA was extracted with DNase-treated RNeasy Micro or Mini kits, depending on cell number. Each cell subset was processed on its own to prevent cross-contamination, while patient and healthy donor samples were processed together. The immunoSEQ multiplex PCR was used to amplify TCRB sequences from cDNA, yielding 87-bp fragments that span the CDR3 region. Amplicons were sequenced on the Illumina HiSeq platform. As for how the authors treated the data: Synthetic template baselines were used to correct PCR bias computationally, reads within Hamming distance 2 were collapsed, and singletons that could not be merged were discarded. Reads were aligned against IMGT to assign V, D and J genes, CDR3 length and insertions or deletions at six rearrangement sites. Clonotype counts were normalized to sorted cell number within each subset before computing true diversity and Gini coefficients with the tcR R package. The overlap coefficient, calculated on TCRB nucleotide sequences, was used to measure repertoire sharing. Out-of-frame TCRB sequences from naive cells were analyzed as a proxy for the pre-selection repertoire. Entries here come from immuneACCESS through TCRdb and include only in-frame sequences with V and J called. Some clones fail to appear in such tables; in the studies checked, an unresolved V gene covers under half of the shortfall, and the cause of the remainder is unknown. D and trimming come from the DNA, and the V and J calls and clone size come from that table. The sample table holds 810,000 or so clones, of which roughly a sixth were seen once. The ten largest clonotypes hold 0.023% of the sample.

The sequence links TRBV7-2 to TRBJ2-7; the D gene is unclear. This sequence was found in a woman aged 18-35 years in good health. Sequencing was done on a sample of naive CD4+ T cells from blood. Taken with the paper, the label for cell subset or site translates to: true naive CD4+ T cells. The CDR3 region: CASSFARGNYEQYF. DNA sequence: TGTGCCAGCAGCTTCGCACGCGGTAACTACGAGCAGTACTTC. When the CDR3 is completed using the reference TRBV7-2 and TRBJ2-7 genes on either side, the full variable domain is GAGVSQSPSNKVTEKGKDVELRCDPISGHTALYWYRQSLGQGLEFLIYFQGNSAPDKSGLPSDRFSAERTGGSVSTLTIQRTQQEDSAVYLCASSFARGNYEQYFGPGTRLTVT.